A selection of T cell receptor beta chains follows, all from one sample in a study of T cells in Graves' hyperthyroidism and ophthalmopathy. In TCRdb, the multiplex PCR reads were re-called with MiXCR into one record per CDR3 protein. The data hold hundreds of thousands of distinct CDR3 sequences, with around 15% observed a single time. The specimen sequenced was blood. The source of these receptors is a woman in her sixties or seventies with Graves' ophthalmopathy. Each CDR3 is given with its conserved first and last residue. The D gene is left open where the match is weak. Rows may omit the clone size; those that give it use once, few, many or a size class.

size,V,J,D,DNA,CDR3
few,TRBV7-2,TRBJ2-3,NA,TGTGCCAGCAGCTCAAACTGGGGGGATACGCAGTATTTT,CASSSNWGDTQYF
many,TRBV2,TRBJ2-5,NA,TGTGCCAGCACCCGGGACGTCCAAGAGACCCAGTACTTC,CASTRDVQETQYF
NA,TRBV11-2,TRBJ2-7,NA,TGTGCCAGCACCCCGACAAGTCAGGGGACCTACGAGCAGTACTTC,CASTPTSQGTYEQYF
many,TRBV6-1,TRBJ2-2,TRBD1,TGTGCCAGCAGTTCAACCGGGACAGGGGGCTACACCGGGGAGCTGTTTTTT,CASSSTGTGGYTGELFF
NA,TRBV2,TRBJ1-6,TRBD1,TGTGCCAGCAGGGACCGGGACAGGGTCGATTCACCCCTCCACTTT,CASRDRDRVDSPLHF
many,TRBV10-1,TRBJ1-1,TRBD1,TGCGCCAGCAGTGGAGGGACAGTGAACACTGAAGCTTTCTTT,CASSGGTVNTEAFF
NA,TRBV20-1,TRBJ1-3,NA,TGCAGTGCTAGACCCCGAAACTCTGGAAACACCATATATTTT,CSARPRNSGNTIYF
many,TRBV7-2,TRBJ2-7,TRBD2,TGTGCCAGCAGCTTAGCTCCCCCTTGGACTAGCGGGGGTCCTACCTACGAGCAGTACTTC,CASSLAPPWTSGGPTYEQYF
many,TRBV9,TRBJ2-3,TRBD1,TGTGCCAGCAGCGTAGCTGTTACGGACAGGCCTGGCACAGATACGCAGTATTTT,CASSVAVTDRPGTDTQYF
NA,TRBV24-1,TRBJ2-1,TRBD2,TGTGCCACCAGTGATCCGTCGGGGGGCTCCTACAATGAGCAGTTCTTC,CATSDPSGGSYNEQFF
many,TRBV2,TRBJ2-6,NA,TGTGCCAGCAAAGCCTCTGGGGCCAACGTCCTGACTTTC,CASKASGANVLTF
few,TRBV3-1,TRBJ2-7,NA,TGTGCCAGCAGCCATGGACAACTATACGAGCAGTACTTC,CASSHGQLYEQYF
many,TRBV7-9,TRBJ2-7,NA,TGTGCCAGCAGACCAACAGGGAAAGGCGAGCAGTACTTC,CASRPTGKGEQYF
NA,TRBV4-3,TRBJ2-3,TRBD2,TGCGCCAGCAGCCAAGATATGAGGGCTAGCGGGGCCAATACTGATACGCAGTATTTT,CASSQDMRASGANTDTQYF
many,TRBV3-1,TRBJ2-1,TRBD2,TGTGCCAGCAGCCAATCGGCGGGAGAGTTCGGTGAGCAGTTCTTC,CASSQSAGEFGEQFF
many,TRBV20-1,TRBJ2-7,NA,TGCAGTGCTAGCTCCTCCTACGAGCAGTACTTC,CSASSSYEQYF
NA,TRBV20-1,TRBJ2-5,TRBD2,TGCAGTGCTACTCCGGGACTACAAGAGACCCAGTACTTC,CSATPGLQETQYF
many,TRBV18,TRBJ2-3,NA,TGTGCCAGCTCACCACAGTCAACAGATACGCAGTATTTT,CASSPQSTDTQYF
few,TRBV5-4,TRBJ2-3,NA,TGTGCCAGCAGCTTGAGACCCACCACAGATACGCAGTATTTT,CASSLRPTTDTQYF
many,TRBV30,TRBJ2-7,NA,TGTGCCTGCGAATGGGTACAGGGATCCTACGAGCAGTACTTC,CACEWVQGSYEQYF
NA,TRBV5-1,TRBJ2-5,TRBD2,TGCGCCAGCAGCTATGGACTAGCGGGGGGTTGGGAGACCCAGTACTTC,CASSYGLAGGWETQYF
NA,TRBV4-3,TRBJ1-2,NA,TGCGCCAGCAGCCAAGATCAAGAGTGGCCTAACTATGGCTACACCTTC,CASSQDQEWPNYGYTF
many,TRBV5-1,TRBJ2-1,NA,TGCGCCAGCCTAAGCGGTAATTATGAGCAGTTCTTC,CASLSGNYEQFF
many,TRBV5-1,TRBJ2-1,TRBD1,TGCGCCAGTATGACAGGGGTCACATACAATGAGCAGTTCTTC,CASMTGVTYNEQFF
many,TRBV7-2,TRBJ1-1,TRBD1,TGTGCCAGCAGACCCACCGGGACAGGGTTCATGAACACTGAAGCTTTCTTT,CASRPTGTGFMNTEAFF
NA,TRBV4-2,TRBJ2-7,TRBD1,TGTGCCAGCAGCCATGCCGGGACAGGGCTGACCTACGAGCAGTACTTC,CASSHAGTGLTYEQYF
many,TRBV27,TRBJ2-6,NA,TGTGCCAGCAGTTTGCTCGGATCTGGGGCCAACGTCCTGACTTTC,CASSLLGSGANVLTF
once,TRBV6-2/TRBV6-3,TRBJ1-5,NA,TGTGCCAGCAGTTACTGGGTAGGGAATCAGCCCCAGCATTTT,CASSYWVGNQPQHF
NA,TRBV27,TRBJ1-6,TRBD1,TGTGCCAGCAGGCCAAGGGACAGGGTTAGTTCACCCCTCCACTTT,CASRPRDRVSSPLHF
few,TRBV12-3/TRBV12-4,TRBJ2-3,NA,TGTGCCATCCTCATGTTGAGCACAGATACGCAGTATTTT,CAILMLSTDTQYF
NA,TRBV20-1,TRBJ1-2,NA,TGCAGTGCTAGAGACCCGGACCTCTATGGCTACACCTTC,CSARDPDLYGYTF
NA,TRBV24-1,TRBJ2-7,NA,TGTGCCACCAGTGATTCCCGATGGACAGCTTCCTACGAGCAGTACTTC,CATSDSRWTASYEQYF
many,TRBV5-1,TRBJ2-3,NA,TGCGCCAGCAGCTTTTCCGGAAGGTTCACAGATACGCAGTATTTT,CASSFSGRFTDTQYF
NA,TRBV19,TRBJ2-7,NA,TGTGCCAGTAGATTTTCTTGGTCCTACGAGCAGTACTTC,CASRFSWSYEQYF
many,TRBV18,TRBJ2-5,NA,TGTGCCAGCTCACTAGGGACAAAAGAGACCCAGTACTTC,CASSLGTKETQYF